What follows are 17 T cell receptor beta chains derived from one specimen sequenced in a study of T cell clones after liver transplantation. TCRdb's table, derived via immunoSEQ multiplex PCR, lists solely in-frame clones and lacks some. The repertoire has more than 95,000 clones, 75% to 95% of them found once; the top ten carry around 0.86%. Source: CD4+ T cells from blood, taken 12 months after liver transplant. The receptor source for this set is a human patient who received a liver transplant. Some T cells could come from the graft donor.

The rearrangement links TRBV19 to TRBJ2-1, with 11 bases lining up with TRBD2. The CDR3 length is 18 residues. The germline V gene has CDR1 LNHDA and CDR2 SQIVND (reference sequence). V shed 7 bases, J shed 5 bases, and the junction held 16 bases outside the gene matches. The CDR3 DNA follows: TGTGCCAGTACTTCGCCCTCAAAGGGACTAGCGGAGCACAATGAGCAGTTCTTC. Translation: CASTSPSKGLAEHNEQFF.

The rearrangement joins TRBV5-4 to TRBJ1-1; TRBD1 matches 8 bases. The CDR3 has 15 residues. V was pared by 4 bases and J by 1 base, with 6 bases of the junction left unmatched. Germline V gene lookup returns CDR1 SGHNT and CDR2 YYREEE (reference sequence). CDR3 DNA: TGTGCCAGCAGCCCTCGGACAGGGACGAACACTGAAGCTTTCTTT. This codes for CASSPRTGTNTEAFF. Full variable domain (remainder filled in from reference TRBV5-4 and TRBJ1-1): ETGVTQSPTHLIKTRGQQVTLRCSSQSGHNTVSWYQQALGQGPQFIFQYYREEENGRGNFPPRFSGLQFPNYSSELNVNALELDDSALYLCASSPRTGTNTEAFFGQGTRLTVV.

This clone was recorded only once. This chain's CDR3 is CASSLGTSGRIRELFF. CDR3 bases: TGCGCCAGCAGCCTTGGGACTAGCGGGAGGATACGGGAGCTGTTTTTT. V is TRBV4-1 and J is TRBJ2-2, with TRBD2 matching 15 bases. Germline CDR1 MGHRA, CDR2 YSYEKL. CDR3 length equals 16 residues. Losses at the gene ends were 4 bases for V and 9 bases for J; bases not matched to a gene: 6.

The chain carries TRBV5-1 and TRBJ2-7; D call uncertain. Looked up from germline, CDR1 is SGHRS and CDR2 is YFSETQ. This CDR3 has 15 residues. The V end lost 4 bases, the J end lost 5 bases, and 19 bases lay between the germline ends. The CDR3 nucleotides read TGCGCCAGCAGCGACGGGCCGGCGGTTCGAAACGAGCAGTACTTC. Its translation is CASSDGPAVRNEQYF.

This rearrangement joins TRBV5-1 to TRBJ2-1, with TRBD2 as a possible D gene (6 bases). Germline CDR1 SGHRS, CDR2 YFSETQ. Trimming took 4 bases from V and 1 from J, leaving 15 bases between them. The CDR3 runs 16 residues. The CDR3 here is CASSLATGTSYNEQFF. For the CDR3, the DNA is TGCGCCAGCAGCCTAGCTACCGGGACTTCCTACAATGAGCAGTTCTTC.

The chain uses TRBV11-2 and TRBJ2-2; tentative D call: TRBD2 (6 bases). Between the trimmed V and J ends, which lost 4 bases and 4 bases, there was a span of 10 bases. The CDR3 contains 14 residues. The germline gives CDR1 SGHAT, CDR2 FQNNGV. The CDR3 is CASSSRGFTGELFF. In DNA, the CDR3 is TGTGCCAGCAGCTCCCGGGGGTTCACCGGGGAGCTGTTTTTT.

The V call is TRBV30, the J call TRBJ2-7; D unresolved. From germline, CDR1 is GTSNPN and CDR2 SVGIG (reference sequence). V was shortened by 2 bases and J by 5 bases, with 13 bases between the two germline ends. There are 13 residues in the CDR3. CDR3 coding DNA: TGTGCCTGGAGTAGGTCCTCACCCAACGAGCAGTACTTC. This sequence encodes CAWSRSSPNEQYF.

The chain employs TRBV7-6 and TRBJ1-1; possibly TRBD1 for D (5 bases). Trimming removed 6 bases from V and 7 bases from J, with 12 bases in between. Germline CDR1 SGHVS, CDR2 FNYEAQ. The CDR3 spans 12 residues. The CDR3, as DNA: TGTGCCAGCAGGCCAGGTACAGGTGAAGCTTTCTTT. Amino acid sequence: CASRPGTGEAFF. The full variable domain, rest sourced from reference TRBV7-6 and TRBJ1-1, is GAGVSQSPRYKVTKRGQDVALRCDPISGHVSLYWYRQALGQGPEFLTYFNYEAQQDKSGLPNDRFSAERPEGSISTLTIQRTEQRDSAMYRCASRPGTGEAFFGQGTRLTVV.

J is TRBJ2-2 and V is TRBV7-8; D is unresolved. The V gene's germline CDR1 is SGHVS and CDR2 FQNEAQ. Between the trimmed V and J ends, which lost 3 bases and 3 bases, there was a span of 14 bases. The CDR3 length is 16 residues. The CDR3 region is CASSFVPGWDTGELFF. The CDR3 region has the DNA TGTGCCAGCAGCTTCGTTCCGGGTTGGGACACCGGGGAGCTGTTTTTT.

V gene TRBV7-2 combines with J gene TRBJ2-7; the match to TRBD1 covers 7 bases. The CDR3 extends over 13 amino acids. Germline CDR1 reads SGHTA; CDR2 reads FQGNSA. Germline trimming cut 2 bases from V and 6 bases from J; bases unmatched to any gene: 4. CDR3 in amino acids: CASSLRGLVEQYF. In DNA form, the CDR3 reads TGTGCCAGCAGCTTAAGGGGGCTGGTCGAGCAGTACTTC.

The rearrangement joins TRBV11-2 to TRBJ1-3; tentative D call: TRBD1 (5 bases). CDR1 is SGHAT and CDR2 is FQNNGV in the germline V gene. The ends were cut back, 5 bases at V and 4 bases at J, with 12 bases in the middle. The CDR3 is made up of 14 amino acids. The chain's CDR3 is CASSPGTSGNTIYF. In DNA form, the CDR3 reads TGTGCCAGCAGCCCCGGGACTTCAGGAAACACCATATATTTT.

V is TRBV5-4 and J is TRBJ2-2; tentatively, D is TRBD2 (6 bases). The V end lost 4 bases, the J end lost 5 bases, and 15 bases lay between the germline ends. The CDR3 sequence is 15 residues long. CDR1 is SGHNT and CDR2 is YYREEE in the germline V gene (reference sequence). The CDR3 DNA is TGTGCCAGCAGCCGTACGGGAGTCGGTACCGGGGAGCTGTTTTTT. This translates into CASSRTGVGTGELFF.

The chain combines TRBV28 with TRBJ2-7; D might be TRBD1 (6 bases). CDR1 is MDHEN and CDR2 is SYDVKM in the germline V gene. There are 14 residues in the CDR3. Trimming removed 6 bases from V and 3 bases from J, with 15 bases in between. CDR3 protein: CASRVTGRNYEQYF. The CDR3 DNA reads TGTGCCAGCAGGGTGACAGGAAGAAACTACGAGCAGTACTTC.

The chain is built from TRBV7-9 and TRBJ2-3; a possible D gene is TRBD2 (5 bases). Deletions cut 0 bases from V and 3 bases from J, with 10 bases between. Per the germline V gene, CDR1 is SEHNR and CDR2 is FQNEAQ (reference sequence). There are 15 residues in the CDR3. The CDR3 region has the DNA TGTGCCAGCAGCTTAGCCCTAGCTCCAACAGATACGCAGTATTTT. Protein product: CASSLALAPTDTQYF.

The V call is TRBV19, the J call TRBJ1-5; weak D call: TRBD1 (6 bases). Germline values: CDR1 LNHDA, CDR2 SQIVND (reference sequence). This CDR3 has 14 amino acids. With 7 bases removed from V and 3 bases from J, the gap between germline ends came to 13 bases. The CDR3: CASNTPGDNQPQHF. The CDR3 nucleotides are TGTGCCAGTAACACTCCAGGGGACAATCAGCCCCAGCATTTT.

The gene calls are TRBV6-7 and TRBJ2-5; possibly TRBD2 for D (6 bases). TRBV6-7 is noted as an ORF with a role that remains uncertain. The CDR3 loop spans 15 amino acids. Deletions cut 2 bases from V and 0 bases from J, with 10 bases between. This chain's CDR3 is CASSYNKRDQETQYF. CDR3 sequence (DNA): TGTGCCAGCAGTTACAATAAGCGGGACCAAGAGACCCAGTACTTC.

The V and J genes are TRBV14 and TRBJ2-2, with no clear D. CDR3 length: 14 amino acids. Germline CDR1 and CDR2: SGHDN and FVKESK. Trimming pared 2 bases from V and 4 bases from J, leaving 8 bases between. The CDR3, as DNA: TGTGCCAGCAGCCAACTTGGGCTCACCGGGGAGCTGTTTTTT. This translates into CASSQLGLTGELFF. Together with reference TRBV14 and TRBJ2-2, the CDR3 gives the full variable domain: EAGVTQFPSHSVIEKGQTVTLRCDPISGHDNLYWYRRVMGKEIKFLLHFVKESKQDESGMPNNRFLAERTGGTYSTLKVQPAELEDSGVYFCASSQLGLTGELFFGEGSRLTVL.